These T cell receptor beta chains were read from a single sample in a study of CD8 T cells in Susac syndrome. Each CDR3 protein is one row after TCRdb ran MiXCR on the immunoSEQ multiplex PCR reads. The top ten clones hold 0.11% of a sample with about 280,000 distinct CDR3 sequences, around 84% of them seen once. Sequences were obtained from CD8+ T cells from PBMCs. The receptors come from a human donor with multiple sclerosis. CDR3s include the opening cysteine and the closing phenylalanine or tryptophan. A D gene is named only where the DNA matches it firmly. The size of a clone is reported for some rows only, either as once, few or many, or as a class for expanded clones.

TGTGCCACCAGTGATTCGACTAGCGGGAGCACAGATACGCAGTATTTT,CATSDSTSGSTDTQYF,TRBJ2-3,16,TRBV24-1,-,TRBD2
TGTGCCAGCAGCGCCGAAGATACGCAGTATTTT,CASSAEDTQYF,TRBJ2-3,11,TRBV9,-,-
TGTGCCAGCAGCTTACGGTCGGCTAGCAGTTACACCGGGGAGCTGTTTTTT,CASSLRSASSYTGELFF,TRBJ2-2,17,TRBV7-3,-,-
TGTGCCAGCAGCTTAAGGGAAAGCGGGATTAACAATGAGCAGTTCTTC,CASSLRESGINNEQFF,TRBJ2-1,16,TRBV7-3,-,TRBD2
TGTGCCAGCAGCTTGGGGGACTCAGGGATCCACTATGGCTACACCTTC,CASSLGDSGIHYGYTF,TRBJ1-2,16,TRBV5-6,-,-
TGCGCCAGCAGCTGGGACAGGACTCAGACCCCTGAAGCTTTCTTT,CASSWDRTQTPEAFF,TRBJ1-1,15,TRBV5-1,-,TRBD1
TGTGCCAGCAGCGACCTAGCGGGTTCCTACAATGAGCAGTTCTTC,CASSDLAGSYNEQFF,TRBJ2-1,15,TRBV6-4,-,TRBD2
TGTGCTAGTGGTTTGGGAGTAGAAGCTGAAGCTTTCTTT,CASGLGVEAEAFF,TRBJ1-1,13,TRBV12-5,once,-
TGCAGTGCTAGATTTGGCAGCGAGCAGTTCTTC,CSARFGSEQFF,TRBJ2-1,11,TRBV20-1,-,-
TGTGCCAGCAGTGGGGGACAGACCCCCGGCACCGGGGAGCTGTTTTTT,CASSGGQTPGTGELFF,TRBJ2-2,16,TRBV25-1,-,TRBD1
TGTGCCAGCAGTGTGGCTAAGGGTGGCGGCAATGAGCAGTTCTTC,CASSVAKGGGNEQFF,TRBJ2-1,15,TRBV2,-,-
TGTGCCAGCAGCGAGGACAGACTCTCGGATACGCAGTATTTT,CASSEDRLSDTQYF,TRBJ2-3,14,TRBV9,-,-
TGCAGCGTCCCTAGGACAGGGGCGCCCGGGGAGCTGTTTTTT,CSVPRTGAPGELFF,TRBJ2-2,14,TRBV29-1,-,TRBD1
TGTGCCAGCAGTTTGGGGTCAGGGACTGGCTACACCTTC,CASSLGSGTGYTF,TRBJ1-2,13,TRBV27,once,-
TGTGCCAGCAGCTCCCCCGGAAGGCGGGAGGGCCTCTCCTACAATGAGCAGTTCTTC,CASSSPGRREGLSYNEQFF,TRBJ2-1,19,TRBV11-2,few,TRBD2
TGTGCCAGCAGCTTACCAGCGGGCTCCTACAATGAGCAGTTCTTC,CASSLPAGSYNEQFF,TRBJ2-1,15,TRBV7-8,-,-
TGTGCCAGCAGTTCGGCGGGAGGGACAGATACGCAGTATTTT,CASSSAGGTDTQYF,TRBJ2-3,14,TRBV7-3,-,TRBD2
TGTGCCAGCAGTTTATGGGGCTCTACCCTGACCACAGATACGCAGTATTTT,CASSLWGSTLTTDTQYF,TRBJ2-3,17,TRBV27,once,-
TGCGCCAGCAGCTTCAAGGGGGGATTTAATGAAAAACTGTTTTTT,CASSFKGGFNEKLFF,TRBJ1-4,15,TRBV5-1,-,-
TGTGCCAGCAGCCTGAGACTAGCGGGAATAGTTCGCGAGCAGTACTTC,CASSLRLAGIVREQYF,TRBJ2-7,16,TRBV16,-,TRBD2
TGTGCCAGCAGTTTAACCCTAGCCAGGGGTGTGCGGGGCTACACCTTC,CASSLTLARGVRGYTF,TRBJ1-2,16,TRBV28,-,-
TGTGCCAGCAGCGTAAGCGGGGACCCGACCGGGGAGCTGTTTTTT,CASSVSGDPTGELFF,TRBJ2-2,15,TRBV9,-,TRBD2
TGTGCCAGCAGGATAAGTGAGGGCACGGGGTATGAGCAGTTCTTC,CASRISEGTGYEQFF,TRBJ2-1,15,TRBV11-1,-,-
TGTGCCAGCAGTCTCGGGACTAGCGACACAGATACGCAGTATTTT,CASSLGTSDTDTQYF,TRBJ2-3,15,TRBV9,-,TRBD2
TGCGCCAGCAGCTTGGCTCTAAGCGGGGGCTCCTACGAGCAGTACTTC,CASSLALSGGSYEQYF,TRBJ2-7,16,TRBV5-1,once,TRBD2
TGTGCCAGCAGCCCGTTAGCTGGTAGAGGGGGCAATGAGCAGTTCTTC,CASSPLAGRGGNEQFF,TRBJ2-1,16,TRBV14,-,-
TGTGCCAGCATGCCGGCTCTGGCTAACCATGGCTACACCTTC,CASMPALANHGYTF,TRBJ1-2,14,TRBV28,-,-
TGTGCCAGCAGCTTAAGGCCCCTTTGGGGGGAAGGCACCGGGGAGCTGTTTTTT,CASSLRPLWGEGTGELFF,TRBJ2-2,18,TRBV11-2,-,-
TGTGCCAGCAGCCCCCCCCTCTCTGGGGCCAACGTCCTGACTTTC,CASSPPLSGANVLTF,TRBJ2-6,15,TRBV7-2,-,-
TGTGCCAGCTGGACTAGCGGGTCTCCCACCGGGGAGCTGTTTTTT,CASWTSGSPTGELFF,TRBJ2-2,15,TRBV2,-,TRBD2
TGTGCCAGTTCTCGGGGGGGACAGGGGTACGAGCAGTACTTC,CASSRGGQGYEQYF,TRBJ2-7,14,TRBV19,-,TRBD1
TGTGCCAGCAGCTCGGGAGGCGCAGGGGGCAAAGAGACCCAGTACTTC,CASSSGGAGGKETQYF,TRBJ2-5,16,TRBV5-6,-,-
TGTGCCAGTAGTATACGCACTCGGGGGGTCACCTACAATGAGCAGTTCTTC,CASSIRTRGVTYNEQFF,TRBJ2-1,17,TRBV19,-,TRBD2
TGTGCCAGCAGCGTAGCGGGGCGGACGTACCAAGAGACCCAGTACTTC,CASSVAGRTYQETQYF,TRBJ2-5,16,TRBV9,-,-
TGTGCCACCGGGACAGGGGGCGTGGAGACCCAGTACTTC,CATGTGGVETQYF,TRBJ2-5,13,TRBV5-5,few,TRBD1
TGCAGTGCTAGAGCCCCAGGGGTGGGCAATCAGCCCCAGCATTTT,CSARAPGVGNQPQHF,TRBJ1-5,15,TRBV20-1,once,-
TGTGCCAGCAGCTACCTGACAGGTCCAGGAGAGACCCAGTACTTC,CASSYLTGPGETQYF,TRBJ2-5,15,TRBV14,-,-
TGCGCCAGCAGCCAAGATGGGGAACAGATCGGCTACACCTTC,CASSQDGEQIGYTF,TRBJ1-2,14,TRBV4-1,once,-
TGTGCCTGGGACCCCTTGAGCGAGGCGGGCGGGGAGCTGTTTTTT,CAWDPLSEAGGELFF,TRBJ2-2,15,TRBV30,-,-
TGTGCCAGCAGTGAGATCATGACGGGCACCAAACCTGAAGCTTTCTTT,CASSEIMTGTKPEAFF,TRBJ1-1,16,TRBV2,-,-
TGTGCCAGCAGCGATCGGGACAGTTATCAGCCCCAGCATTTT,CASSDRDSYQPQHF,TRBJ1-5,14,TRBV9,-,TRBD1
TGTGCCAGTAGGCCGTATTCAACTAATGAAAAACTGTTTTTT,CASRPYSTNEKLFF,TRBJ1-4,14,TRBV19,-,-
TGTGCCAGCAGCCGACACCAGGCATGGGGGGGGGTGGACACCGGGGAGCTGTTTTTT,CASSRHQAWGGVDTGELFF,TRBJ2-2,19,TRBV27,once,TRBD2
TGTGCCAGTAGCGTAACAGGGGGCCGAGAGCAGTACTTC,CASSVTGGREQYF,TRBJ2-7,13,TRBV19,once,TRBD1
TGTGCCTGGAAGGAAAAAGGCTCCTACAATGAGCAGTTCTTC,CAWKEKGSYNEQFF,TRBJ2-1,14,TRBV30,-,-
TGTGCCACAGGGATCCCAAAGCCAAATGAGCAGTTCTTC,CATGIPKPNEQFF,TRBJ2-1,13,TRBV24-1,-,-
TGCAGTGCAACCCCGGTGGATGAAAAACAAGAGACCCAGTACTTC,CSATPVDEKQETQYF,TRBJ2-5,15,TRBV20-1,-,-
TGTGCCTGGAGTGAAAACACCGGGGAGCTGTTTTTT,CAWSENTGELFF,TRBJ2-2,12,TRBV30,-,-
TGTGCCACCAGTGATTTGATCCCTGGACAGGTCAACAATGAGCAGTTCTTC,CATSDLIPGQVNNEQFF,TRBJ2-1,17,TRBV24-1,-,TRBD1
TGTGCCAGCAGTCCCCGATCCGATACGCAGTATTTT,CASSPRSDTQYF,TRBJ2-3,12,TRBV27,few,-
TGCGCCAGCAGCTCCCCCCCTAGCGGGAGTAGGGATACGCAGTATTTT,CASSSPPSGSRDTQYF,TRBJ2-3,16,TRBV5-1,-,TRBD2
TGTGCCAGCAGTCCGTACAGAGGAGGATTCTCTGGGGCCAACGTCCTGACTTTC,CASSPYRGGFSGANVLTF,TRBJ2-6,18,TRBV27,-,-
TGTGCCAGCAGTTTGAGGGGACACCTCTGGGAGCAGTACTTC,CASSLRGHLWEQYF,TRBJ2-7,14,TRBV28,-,-
TGTGCCAGCGGGAGCGGGAGTGTCAATGAGCAGTTCTTC,CASGSGSVNEQFF,TRBJ2-1,13,TRBV6-6,-,TRBD2
TGTGCCAGCAGCGGAAACCGGGACAGGGGATACTATGGCTACACCTTC,CASSGNRDRGYYGYTF,TRBJ1-2,16,TRBV9,-,TRBD1